The entry below describes one T cell receptor beta chain. The CDR3 runs to 14 residues. The V gene's germline CDR1 is MDHEN and CDR2 SYDVKM. Trimming took 7 bases from V and 2 from J, leaving 15 bases between them. This specimen belongs to a study of blood T cell repertoires in COVID-19. Across the study: Researchers got acute and convalescent COVID-19 samples from the United States, Italy and Spain. From T cells, B-cell-depleted T cells, or PBMCs came the material, which was cDNA or gDNA.

The Seattle patients, enrolled during active infection, were followed longitudinally. As handled by the study authors: Reference gene primer amplification gave estimated nucleated cell counts. Profiled with immunoSEQ multiplex PCR; TCRdb holds only in-frame clones, not every one. V and J calls and clone size are given by that table; D and trimming were obtained from the DNA. This sample yields about 170,000 clones, of which 84% are seen a single time; less than 3.5% belongs to the top ten. This chain uses TRBV28 with TRBJ2-7; maybe TRBD1 (5 bases). The sequencing sample was made of peripheral blood. This receptor was taken from a woman older than 75 with COVID-19, enrolled during active disease. In DNA form, the CDR3 reads TGTGCCAGCAACTCTCCAGGGCAGGCCTACGAGCAGTACTTC. Protein product: CASNSPGQAYEQYF.